The table lists the clone carrying this T cell receptor (beta chain) with a few counts. Its antigen is unidentified. Unique molecular identifiers tagged every individual TCR cDNA molecule. From the 5' RACE reads, TCRdb called clonotypes with MiXCR, one entry per CDR3 protein. This table has approximately 25,000 distinct CDR3 sequences, 8.8% appearing once. This entry is derived from a study of spatial heterogeneity in lung cancer. Study-wide background: Detection consistently captured more beta-chain sequences than alpha-chain sequences. Study-wide results and limits: Tracking of tumor mutation counts was seen in expanded intratumoral alpha and beta TCR counts.

The time point is: sample taken at primary tumor resection. Untreated early-stage non-small cell lung cancer patients, some 70 in total, were the donors. The sequenced material consisted of unsorted whole RNA from tumor, nontumor lung or frozen PBMC. The V gene's germline CDR1 is MDHEN and CDR2 SYDVKM. V lost 6 bases and J lost 13; bases outside the gene matches: 4. The CDR3 runs 12 residues. The TCR originated in a male donor with early-stage non-small cell lung cancer. The sequenced sample was lung tumor tissue, obtained at surgery. The gene calls are TRBV28 and TRBJ2-1; 12 bases match TRBD2. CDR3 sequence: CASSQTSGSQFF. DNA for the CDR3: TGTGCCAGCAGCCAGACTAGCGGGAGCCAGTTCTTC.